These 30 T cell receptor beta chains were sequenced from one sample in a study of T cells in Graves' hyperthyroidism and ophthalmopathy. Amplification of TCR beta CDR3 regions used RNA as the template. HTBI primers drove first-round RT-PCR of the TCR CDR3. Each CDR3 protein gets one entry after TCRdb re-called the multiplex PCR reads with MiXCR. The sample contains about 210,000 distinct CDR3 sequences, roughly 17% of which appear only once. The specimen was blood. Receptors originate from a man between 50 and 59 years old with Graves' hyperthyroidism.

The chain combines TRBV11-3 with TRBJ2-5; D is ambiguous. There are 15 residues in the CDR3. Germline CDR1 SGHNT, CDR2 YENEEA. With 0 bases removed from V and 5 bases from J, the gap between germline ends came to 13 bases. Here the CDR3 reads CASSLDLGSRETQYF. For the CDR3, the DNA is TGTGCCAGCAGCTTAGATCTGGGAAGCAGGGAGACCCAGTACTTC.

A note on this clonotype: A much larger clone differs from this one at a single base, so this may be a read error. The rearrangement uses TRBV5-1 and TRBJ2-2; TRBD2 aligns across 9 bases. The V and J ends lost 0 bases and 3 bases, in that order; junction bases with no gene match: 0. Germline values: CDR1 SGHRS, CDR2 YFSETQ. The CDR3 has 15 residues. CDR3 coding DNA: TGCGCCAGCAGCTTGGTAGCGGGAGACACCGGGGAGCTGTTTTTT. Translation: CASSLVAGDTGELFF.

This clonotype came up many times. The chain combines TRBV30 with TRBJ1-4; D gene unclear. The CDR3 runs 12 residues. V lost 2 bases, J lost 7 bases, and 8 bases lay in between. Germline assignment: CDR1 GTSNPN and CDR2 SVGIG (reference sequence). The CDR3 DNA follows: TGTGCCTGGAGTTCCGTCGTTGAAAAACTGTTTTTT. Residues: CAWSSVVEKLFF.

The V and J genes are TRBV20-1 and TRBJ2-3; possible D gene TRBD2, 5 bases. Trimming cost V 3 bases and J 2 bases, with 15 bases left between them. CDR1 and CDR2 from the germline V gene are DFQATT and SNEGSKA (reference sequence). This CDR3 has 15 amino acids. CDR3 region: CSASRAGFNTDTQYF. The DNA of the CDR3 is TGCAGTGCTAGTCGCGCGGGCTTTAACACAGATACGCAGTATTTT.

This clonotype was detected many times. A read error may account for a junction end that differs from germline. The chain combines TRBV7-7 with TRBJ2-7; 9 nucleotides match TRBD1. CDR1 and CDR2 (germline): SSHAT, FNYEAQ (reference sequence). The length of the CDR3 is 16 residues. This chain's CDR3 is CASSTGTGIRTYEQYF. Here the CDR3 DNA reads TGTGCTAGCAGCACAGGGACAGGGATTCGTACCTACGAGCAGTACTTC.

This clonotype turned up a few times. The chain combines TRBV5-1 with TRBJ2-2, with D tentatively TRBD2 (6 bases). This CDR3 region has 18 residues. Deletions cut 2 bases from V and 5 bases from J, with 22 bases between. Germline V CDR1 and CDR2: SGHRS, YFSETQ. The CDR3 loop is CASSFFLPRGSQTGELFF. Here the CDR3 DNA reads TGCGCCAGCAGCTTCTTCCTTCCTCGGGGGAGTCAAACCGGGGAGCTGTTTTTT.

The chain is built from TRBV20-1 and TRBJ1-5; D unclear. The ends were cut back, 4 bases at V and 5 bases at J, with 12 bases in the middle. The CDR3 covers 13 residues. Germline assignment: CDR1 DFQATT and CDR2 SNEGSKA (reference sequence). CDR3 sequence reads: CSATRTADQPQHF. CDR3 DNA: TGCAGTGCTACGAGGACCGCCGATCAGCCCCAGCATTTT.

This clonotype was detected only a few times. This chain uses TRBV4-2 with TRBJ2-3, with D possibly TRBD2 on 6 matching bases. Germline CDR1 is LGHNA and CDR2 is YNFKEQ. This CDR3 spans 13 amino acids. Trimming took 3 bases from V and 5 from J, leaving 9 bases between them. DNA for the CDR3: TGTGCCAGCAGCCAGACTAGAGTAGATACGCAGTATTTT. It specifies CASSQTRVDTQYF.

This clonotype was seen many times. The genes are TRBV18 and TRBJ2-5; 11 bases fit TRBD1. This CDR3 comprises 15 residues. With 3 bases clipped from V and 1 base from J, the junction kept 1 base outside the gene matches. The germline gives CDR1 KGHSH, CDR2 LQKENI. The CDR3 DNA reads as TGTGCCAGCTCACCGGGGACAGGGGGCCAAGAGACCCAGTACTTC. As protein: CASSPGTGGQETQYF.

Ten or more counts support this clonotype. CDR3 sequence reads: CASSPNNQGVGGELFF. The DNA for the CDR3 is TGTGCCAGCAGCCCCAATAATCAGGGAGTAGGCGGGGAGCTGTTTTTT. The chain is built from TRBV11-2 and TRBJ2-2, with D possibly called TRBD1 or TRBD2 (5 bases each). Trimming pared 5 bases from V and 7 bases from J, leaving 20 bases between. This CDR3 is built from 16 residues. Per the germline V gene, CDR1 is SGHAT and CDR2 is FQNNGV. Using reference TRBV11-2 and TRBJ2-2 for the parts outside the CDR3, the full variable domain is EAGVAQSPRYKIIEKRQSVAFWCNPISGHATLYWYQQILGQGPKLLIQFQNNGVVDDSQLPKDRFSAERLKGVDSTLKIQPAKLEDSAVYLCASSPNNQGVGGELFFGEGSRLTVL.

The sample holds a few counts of this clonotype. The chain combines TRBV7-9 with TRBJ2-1; 9 positions agree with TRBD2. V lost 5 bases and J lost 0; bases outside the gene matches: 8. The CDR3 has 17 residues. Per germline, CDR1 SEHNR and CDR2 FQNEAQ (reference sequence). CDR3 residues: CASSPPSGKSSYNEQFF. CDR3 bases: TGTGCCAGCAGCCCACCTAGCGGGAAGAGCTCCTACAATGAGCAGTTCTTC.

This clonotype turned up a few times. The V and J genes are TRBV6-1 and TRBJ1-5; D possibly corresponds to TRBD1 (6 bases). This CDR3 region has 13 residues. V lost 5 bases and J 7 bases, leaving 12 bases between the germline ends. Germline V gene data show CDR1 as MNHNS and CDR2 as SASEGT. The CDR3 sequence is CASSPGDEQPQHF. The CDR3 nucleotides are TGTGCCAGCAGTCCAGGGGATGAACAGCCCCAGCATTTT.

In its sample, this clonotype was seen a few times. The V gene is TRBV5-5, the J gene TRBJ1-2; D possibly corresponds to TRBD1 (6 bases). The V end lost 1 base, the J end lost 5 bases, and 9 bases lay between the germline ends. The CDR3 loop spans 13 amino acids. From germline, CDR1 is SGHKS and CDR2 YYEKEE (reference sequence). CDR3 nucleotides: TGTGCCAGCAGCTTGCAGGACAGTTATGGCTACACCTTC. Its translation is CASSLQDSYGYTF.

This clonotype turned up a few times. At one boundary the junction diverges from the germline segment, which might be a read error. The V and J genes are TRBV6-6 and TRBJ1-4; TRBD1 matches at 9 bases. This CDR3 has 17 residues. The germline CDR1 and CDR2 sequences are MNHNY and SVGAGI (reference sequence). The CDR3 DNA follows: TGTGCCAACAGTTACTTCGGACAGGGGATCACTAATGAAAAACTGTTTTTT. It is translated as CANSYFGQGITNEKLFF.

This clonotype was seen only a few times. The chain uses TRBV7-6 and TRBJ2-3; D gene uncertain. Germline loops: CDR1 SGHVS, CDR2 FNYEAQ. This CDR3 spans 15 amino acids. V lost 2 bases, J lost 2 bases, and 11 bases lay in between. The CDR3 sequence is CASSLLGHPTDTQYF. For the CDR3, the DNA is TGTGCCAGCAGCTTACTCGGCCACCCCACAGATACGCAGTATTTT.

In regard to this clonotype: It may be a read error: a sequence one base away is much more abundant. The chain is built from TRBV20-1 and TRBJ2-1, with a possible D match to TRBD2 (6 bases). V was shortened by 0 bases and J by 10 bases, with 22 bases between the two germline ends. CDR1 and CDR2 from the germline V gene are DFQATT and SNEGSKA (reference sequence). The CDR3 is made up of 16 amino acids. The CDR3 spells CSARDKYSGGVHEQFF. CDR3 DNA: TGCAGTGCTAGAGATAAGTACAGCGGAGGGGTCCACGAGCAGTTCTTC.

A remark on this clonotype: The junction shows a germline mismatch at one end, possibly a read error. The rearrangement uses TRBV4-3 and TRBJ2-3, with a possible D match to TRBD1 (6 bases). Germline CDR1 LGHNA, CDR2 YSLEER. The CDR3 consists of 13 residues. The CDR3 DNA reads TGCGCCAGCAGCCAACAGGGGCAAGATGCGCAGTATTTT. Protein sequence: CASSQQGQDAQYF.

This clonotype has at least ten counts. This rearrangement joins TRBV30 to TRBJ2-4; possibly TRBD1 for D (6 bases). Germline CDR1 is GTSNPN and CDR2 is SVGIG (reference sequence). This CDR3 spans 13 amino acids. Between the trimmed V and J ends, which lost 8 bases and 5 bases, there was a span of 16 bases. DNA of the CDR3: TGTGCCGGGGGCAGGGGTAGCCAAAACATTCAGTACTTC. It is translated as CAGGRGSQNIQYF.

There are a few counts of this clonotype. The chain couples TRBV3-1 to TRBJ2-2; D unresolved. Germline V gene lookup returns CDR1 LGHDT and CDR2 YNNKEL (reference sequence). V shed 6 bases and J shed 1 base, with 9 bases lying between them. The CDR3 covers 14 residues. The CDR3 loop is CASRHRVNTGELFF. The CDR3 DNA reads TGTGCCAGCAGGCACCGGGTGAACACCGGGGAGCTGTTTTTT.

Ten or more counts support this clonotype. J is TRBJ2-1 and V is TRBV6-1; the D is unclear. The germline gives CDR1 MNHNS, CDR2 SASEGT. The V end was cut by 4 bases, the J end by 7 bases, with 11 bases between. The CDR3 length is 13 residues. The CDR3 coding sequence is TGTGCCAGCAGTGTAGTGGGTGTGAATGAGCAGTTCTTC. As protein: CASSVVGVNEQFF.

Note on this clonotype: The germline gene is not matched at one end of the junction; a read error may be the cause. This sequence joins TRBV5-1 and TRBJ1-4, with 7 bases matching TRBD1. The CDR3 spans 15 residues. The V gene's germline CDR1 is SGHRS and CDR2 YFSETQ. CDR3 in amino acids: CASSLRTGRNEKLFF. The CDR3 bases are TGTGCCAGCAGCCTCAGGACAGGAAGGAATGAAAAACTGTTTTTT.

V is TRBV15 and J is TRBJ2-7; maybe TRBD2 (6 bases). The V end lost 1 base, the J end lost 5 bases, and 15 bases lay between the germline ends. The CDR3 has 15 residues. Per germline, CDR1 LNHNV and CDR2 YYDKDF (reference sequence). The CDR3 spells CATSRVGGISDEQYF. The CDR3 DNA is TGTGCCACCAGCAGAGTAGGAGGGATTAGCGACGAGCAGTACTTC.

The chain employs TRBV19 and TRBJ2-5; the match to TRBD1 covers 10 bases. J was trimmed by 11 bases and V by 5 bases; bases with no gene match: 17. CDR1 is LNHDA and CDR2 is SQIVND in the germline V gene (reference sequence). This CDR3 is 16 amino acids long. CDR3 residues: CASSDSPGQGRNTQYF. The CDR3 nucleotides read TGTGCCAGTAGTGACTCACCGGGACAGGGGCGAAATACACAGTACTTC.

This clonotype was counted only a few times. The J gene is TRBJ1-3, the V gene TRBV2; no clear D. V was shortened by 6 bases and J by 0 bases, with 12 bases between the two germline ends. Germline CDR1 reads SNHLY; CDR2 reads FYNNEI. The CDR3 is 15 amino acids. For the CDR3, the DNA is TGTGCCAGCAGCAATACGCGGAGCTCTGGAAACACCATATATTTT. The encoded protein is CASSNTRSSGNTIYF.

CDR3 sequence reads: CASSAGLAGNTDTQYF. CDR3 bases: TGTGCCAGCAGTGCCGGCCTCGCGGGGAACACAGATACGCAGTATTTT. The J gene is TRBJ2-3, the V gene TRBV25-1; tentative D call: TRBD2 (6 bases). Germline CDR1 MGHDK, CDR2 SYGVNS. The CDR3 covers 16 residues. Trimming removed 4 bases at V and 2 bases at J, with 16 bases between.

J is TRBJ1-6 and V is TRBV7-2; TRBD1 matches at 9 bases. In germline, CDR1 is SGHTA, CDR2 FQGNSA. J gave up 8 bases and V 0 bases, and 11 bases lay outside the gene matches. CDR3 length: 18 residues. CDR3 bases: TGTGCCAGCAGCTTAGCGCCTTACAGAAACAGGGGGCATTCACCCCTCCACTTT. It codes for CASSLAPYRNRGHSPLHF.

About this clonotype: A read error may account for a junction end that differs from germline. CDR3 sequence reads: CASIGSGSSYNAQFF. CDR3 DNA: TGTGCCAGTATAGGTAGCGGCTCCTCCTACAATGCGCAGTTCTTC. The rearrangement links TRBV19 to TRBJ2-1; tentatively, D is TRBD2 (6 bases). The CDR3 spans 15 residues. Germline values: CDR1 LNHDA, CDR2 SQIVND (reference sequence). The whole variable domain, filled in from reference TRBV19 and TRBJ2-1, reads DGGITQSPKYLFRKEGQNVTLSCEQNLNHDAMYWYRQDPGQGLRLIYYSQIVNDFQKGDIAEGYSVSREKKESFPLTVTSAQKNPTAFYLCASIGSGSSYNAQFFGPGTRLTVL.

Only a few counts were recorded for this clonotype. This sequence joins TRBV12-3 or TRBV12-4 and TRBJ1-3; D uncertain. The CDR3 is 14 amino acids. V gave up 5 bases and J gave up 2 bases, with 10 bases separating them. CDR3 bases: TGTGCCAGCAGTCCAAGCAGTACTGGAAACACCATATATTTT. Amino acid sequence: CASSPSSTGNTIYF.

This chain uses TRBV20-1 with TRBJ2-5; 9 bases map to TRBD1. CDR1 and CDR2 (germline): DFQATT, SNEGSKA (reference sequence). Trimming at V came to 3 bases and at J to 5 bases, leaving 4 bases not matched to a gene. The CDR3 is 13 residues long. CDR3 DNA sequence: TGCAGTGCTAGTGGACAGGGGCCGGAGACCCAGTACTTC. Its protein product is CSASGQGPETQYF.

This clonotype was detected once. A much larger clone lies a single base off, so this may be a read error. This chain connects TRBV5-1 to TRBJ2-7; D could derive from TRBD1 or TRBD2 (6 bases each). CDR1 and CDR2 from the germline V gene are SGHRS and YFSETQ. The CDR3 is 13 residues long. CDR3 amino acids: CASSLYREDERFF. DNA for the CDR3: TGCGCCAGCAGCTTGTACAGGGAGGACGAGCGGTTCTTC. Looking up the rest from reference TRBV5-1 and TRBJ2-7 gives the full variable domain: KAGVTQTPRYLIKTRGQQVTLSCSPISGHRSVSWYQQTPGQGLQFLFEYFSETQRNKGNFPGRFSGRQFSNSRSEMNVSTLELGDSALYLCASSLYREDERFFGPGTRLTVT.